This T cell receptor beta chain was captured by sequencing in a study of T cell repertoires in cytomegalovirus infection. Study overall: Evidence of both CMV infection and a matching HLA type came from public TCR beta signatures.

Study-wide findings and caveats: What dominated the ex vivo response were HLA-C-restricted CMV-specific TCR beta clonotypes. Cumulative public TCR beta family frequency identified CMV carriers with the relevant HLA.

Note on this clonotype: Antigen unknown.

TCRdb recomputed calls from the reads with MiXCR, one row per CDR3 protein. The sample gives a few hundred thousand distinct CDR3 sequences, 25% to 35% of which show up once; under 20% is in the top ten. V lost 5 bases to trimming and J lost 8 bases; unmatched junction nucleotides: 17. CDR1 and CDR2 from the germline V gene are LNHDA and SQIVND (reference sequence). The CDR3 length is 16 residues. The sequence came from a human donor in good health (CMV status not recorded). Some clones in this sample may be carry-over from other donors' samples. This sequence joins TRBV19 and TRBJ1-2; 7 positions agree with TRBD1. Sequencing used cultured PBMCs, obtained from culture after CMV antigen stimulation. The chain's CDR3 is CASSLRTGFSANGYTF. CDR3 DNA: TGTGCCAGTAGTTTACGGACAGGATTTTCGGCAAACGGCTACACCTTC. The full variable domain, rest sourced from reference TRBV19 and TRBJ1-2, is DGGITQSPKYLFRKEGQNVTLSCEQNLNHDAMYWYRQDPGQGLRLIYYSQIVNDFQKGDIAEGYSVSREKKESFPLTVTSAQKNPTAFYLCASSLRTGFSANGYTFGSGTRLTVV.